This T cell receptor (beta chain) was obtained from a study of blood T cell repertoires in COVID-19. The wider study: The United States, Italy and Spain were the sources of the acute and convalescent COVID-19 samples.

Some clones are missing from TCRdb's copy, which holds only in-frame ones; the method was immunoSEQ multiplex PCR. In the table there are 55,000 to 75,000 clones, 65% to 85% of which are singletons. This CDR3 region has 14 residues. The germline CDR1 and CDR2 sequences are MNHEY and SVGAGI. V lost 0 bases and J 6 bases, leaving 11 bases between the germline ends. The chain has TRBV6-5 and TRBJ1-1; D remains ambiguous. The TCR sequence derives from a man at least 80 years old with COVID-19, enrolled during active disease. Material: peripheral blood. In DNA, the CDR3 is TGTGCCAGCAGTTACTCAATGTGGCGGTCTGAAGCTTTCTTT. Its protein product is CASSYSMWRSEAFF.